This TCR beta chain derives from a study of T cell repertoires in cytomegalovirus infection. Looking at the study overall: Both a matching HLA type and CMV infection were indicated by public TCR beta signatures.

The sample holds one count of this clonotype. Its antigen is as yet unknown. Germline-derived CDR1 and CDR2 are MNHNY and SVGAGI (reference sequence). The CDR3 totals 12 residues. Trimming left V 5 bases short and J 7 bases short, with 8 bases between. TCRdb reanalysed the reads using MiXCR and keeps one entry per CDR3 protein. This table has about 890,000 distinct CDR3 sequences, around 30% appearing once. Sequences were derived from cultured CD8+ T cells from PBMCs, sampled from culture after CMV antigen stimulation. The TCR comes from a human donor in good health (CMV status not recorded). Some clones in this sample may be carry-over from other donors' samples. The chain employs TRBV6-6 and TRBJ2-2; D gene uncertain. CDR3 loop: CASSDPNGELFF. Here the CDR3 DNA reads TGTGCCAGCAGTGACCCGAACGGGGAGCTGTTTTTT.